These 32 T cell receptor beta chains were all obtained from the same sample, sequenced in a study of monozygotic twins with inflammatory bowel disease. TCRdb reanalyzed the 5' RACE reads and collapses them to one entry per CDR3 protein, without DNA. The sample has 150,000 to 200,000 distinct CDR3 sequences. Input material: blood. These receptors came from a human donor with ulcerative colitis or Crohn's disease, or a healthy co-twin of an affected twin (not recorded which).

The V call is TRBV24-1, the J call TRBJ2-3. The germline V gene has CDR1 KGHDR and CDR2 SFDVKD. The CDR3 extends over 14 amino acids. CDR3 region: CATSDVLATDTQYF.

The CDR3 reads CASSLGPSEGLEQFF. The V and J genes are TRBV5-1 and TRBJ2-1; lacking DNA, the TRBD2 call made by TCRdb goes unchecked. This CDR3 spans 15 amino acids. Germline CDR1 is SGHRS and CDR2 is YFSETQ.

The chain links TRBV5-1 to TRBJ2-7; TCRdb designates TRBD1, a call that cannot be tested without DNA. The germline gives CDR1 SGHRS, CDR2 YFSETQ. The CDR3 has 15 amino acids. CDR3 amino acids: CASSRSRDRGYEQYF.

The genes are TRBV7-9 and TRBJ1-1. The CDR3 spans 14 residues. The germline V gene has CDR1 SEHNR and CDR2 FQNEAQ (reference sequence). CDR3 residues: CASSKGQVNTEAFF.

The genes are TRBV7-2 and TRBJ1-4. The CDR3 runs to 16 residues. Germline lookup yields CDR1 SGHTA and CDR2 FQGNSA. This CDR3 reads CASSLNPMATNEKLFF.

The rearrangement joins TRBV20-1 to TRBJ2-1; absent DNA, TCRdb's TRBD2 call cannot be checked. CDR3 size: 15 residues. Per germline, CDR1 DFQATT and CDR2 SNEGSKA (reference sequence). CDR3 protein: CSARWRTSAVNEQFF.

The chain couples TRBV11-3 to TRBJ2-1; TCRdb's D call of TRBD2 is untestable without DNA. Germline loops: CDR1 SGHNT, CDR2 YENEEA. The CDR3 loop spans 12 amino acids. This CDR3 reads CASREGPNEQFF.

The rearrangement uses TRBV27 and TRBJ2-5; TCRdb calls TRBD1, which cannot be checked without DNA. The CDR3 runs to 16 residues. CDR1 MNHEY and CDR2 SMNVEV come from the germline V gene (reference sequence). This CDR3 reads CASSSHGTGFLETQYF.

This rearrangement joins TRBV7-7 to TRBJ2-6. The germline V gene has CDR1 SSHAT and CDR2 FNYEAQ (reference sequence). This CDR3 has 17 residues. CDR3 residues: CASSLRDPSSGANVLTF.

The rearrangement links TRBV6-4 to TRBJ2-2; TCRdb picks TRBD1, but there is no DNA to check that call. Germline V lookup: CDR1 MRHNA, CDR2 SNTAGT. The CDR3 is 14 amino acids. The CDR3 sequence is CASSDEGDTGELFF.

Here the CDR3 reads CAISSGLAGVETQYF. This chain links TRBV10-3 with TRBJ2-5; without DNA, the TCRdb call of TRBD2 cannot be checked. The CDR3 sequence is 15 residues long. Germline loops: CDR1 ENHRY, CDR2 SYGVKD.

CDR3: CASSFGNSYEQYF. J is TRBJ2-7 and V is TRBV12-3 or TRBV12-4. The CDR3 is 13 residues long.

This chain joins TRBV5-5 and TRBJ2-5. This CDR3 contains 12 residues. Per germline, CDR1 SGHKS and CDR2 YYEKEE (reference sequence). CDR3 region: CASSFESGTQYF.

This rearrangement joins TRBV5-1 to TRBJ1-3; there is no DNA to check the TCRdb D call of TRBD1. From germline, CDR1 is SGHRS and CDR2 YFSETQ. This CDR3 is 16 amino acids long. CDR3 sequence reads: CASSLGGDPRGNTIYF.

This sequence joins TRBV4-2 and TRBJ2-7. CDR1 is LGHNA and CDR2 is YNFKEQ in the germline V gene. The CDR3 length is 15 residues. CDR3: CASSQDMVLGNEQYF.

V usage is TRBV6-6 and J usage is TRBJ2-7. Germline loops: CDR1 MNHNY, CDR2 SVGAGI (reference sequence). CDR3 length equals 11 residues. This chain's CDR3 is CAVGLKYEQYF.

CDR3 loop: CASSSWNLQGSYEQYF. The rearrangement links TRBV7-8 to TRBJ2-7; lacking DNA, the TRBD1 call made by TCRdb goes unchecked. The CDR3 covers 16 residues. CDR1 is SGHVS, CDR2 FQNEAQ, per germline.

This chain connects TRBV3-1 to TRBJ2-7; TCRdb indicates TRBD1, and absent DNA this call remains unverified. Germline V gene lookup returns CDR1 LGHDT and CDR2 YNNKEL (reference sequence). This CDR3 is built from 15 residues. Here the CDR3 reads CASSQCGTNSYEQYF.

This rearrangement joins TRBV10-3 to TRBJ1-5; TCRdb selects TRBD1, and the lack of DNA leaves this call unchecked. Germline V gives CDR1 ENHRY, CDR2 SYGVKD. The CDR3 extends over 15 amino acids. CDR3 loop: CAARDSAGANQPQHF.

The chain has TRBV9 and TRBJ1-1; there is no DNA to check the TCRdb D call of TRBD1. This CDR3 region has 13 residues. CDR1 and CDR2 (germline): SGDLS, YYNGEE. CDR3 sequence: CASTGGMNTEAFF.

The V and J genes are TRBV6-2 or TRBV6-3 and TRBJ2-3; no DNA is available, so the TRBD2 call from TCRdb remains unchecked. This CDR3 contains 18 residues. CDR1 is MNHEY and CDR2 is SVGEGT in the germline V gene. CDR3 loop: CASSTGRSLAGGTDTQYF.

CDR3 loop: CAISESDPGTGFEQFF. This rearrangement joins TRBV10-3 to TRBJ2-1; no DNA is available, so the TRBD1 call from TCRdb remains unchecked. CDR1 and CDR2 from the germline V gene are ENHRY and SYGVKD. CDR3 length: 16 residues.

The chain recombines TRBV24-1 with TRBJ2-3; the D gene TCRdb calls, TRBD1, cannot be checked with no DNA. Looked up from germline, CDR1 is KGHDR and CDR2 is SFDVKD. The length of the CDR3 is 16 residues. The CDR3 region is CATSAMTGEGPDTQYF.

This rearrangement joins TRBV18 to TRBJ2-3. Per the germline V gene, CDR1 is KGHSH and CDR2 is LQKENI. CDR3 length equals 13 residues. This chain's CDR3 is CASSPGVTDTQYF.

This chain links TRBV7-2 with TRBJ1-2. Per germline, CDR1 SGHTA and CDR2 FQGNSA. This CDR3 contains 14 residues. CDR3 protein: CASSSHQGLYGYTF.

The rearrangement uses TRBV6-1 and TRBJ2-1; there is no DNA to check the TCRdb D call of TRBD1. CDR3 length: 14 residues. Germline V CDR1 and CDR2: MNHNS, SASEGT. This chain's CDR3 is CASSLTGLVNEQFF.

J is TRBJ1-2 and V is TRBV5-1. The CDR3 has 13 residues. Germline loops: CDR1 SGHRS, CDR2 YFSETQ. CDR3 region: CASSFRTNYGYTF.

This chain joins TRBV29-1 and TRBJ1-1; absent DNA, TCRdb's TRBD1 call cannot be checked. This CDR3 is built from 12 residues. Germline values: CDR1 SQVTM, CDR2 ANQGSEA. CDR3 amino acids: CSVRGWGTEAFF.

The genes are TRBV5-1 and TRBJ2-3; TCRdb indicates TRBD2, and absent DNA this call remains unverified. The V gene's germline CDR1 is SGHRS and CDR2 YFSETQ. CDR3 length: 16 amino acids. The CDR3 protein is CASSLPTSGRTDTQYF. Looking up the rest from reference TRBV5-1 and TRBJ2-3 gives the full variable domain: KAGVTQTPRYLIKTRGQQVTLSCSPISGHRSVSWYQQTPGQGLQFLFEYFSETQRNKGNFPGRFSGRQFSNSRSEMNVSTLELGDSALYLCASSLPTSGRTDTQYFGPGTRLTVL.

This CDR3 reads CASTRPGTGGRKLFF. The chain recombines TRBV12-3 or TRBV12-4 with TRBJ1-4; the D call of TRBD1 rests on TCRdb alone, since no DNA is present to check it. This CDR3 has 15 amino acids.

CDR3 sequence: CASSLYQSAYGYTF. The V call is TRBV28, the J call TRBJ1-2. The CDR3 is made up of 14 amino acids. CDR1 and CDR2 (germline): MDHEN, SYDVKM.

The J gene is TRBJ2-3, the V gene TRBV4-2; absent DNA, TCRdb's TRBD2 call cannot be checked. Germline-derived CDR1 and CDR2 are LGHNA and YNFKEQ. There are 16 residues in the CDR3. The CDR3 sequence is CASSQELAGVADTQYF.